The 21 T cell receptor beta chains below were found in one sample sequenced in a study of T-cell reconstitution after alpha-beta-depleted transplantation in children. Molecular barcoding with unique molecular identifiers was used for the TCRbeta library. TCRdb fed the PCR reads into MiXCR, producing one record per CDR3 protein. The sample lists over 200,000 distinct CDR3 sequences, approximately 19% occurring once. The starting material was PBMCs, mostly from graft donor cells, obtained 360 days after TCRalphabeta/CD19-depleted stem cell transplant. These receptors were collected from a male patient between 2 and 15 years old who had a stem cell transplant for acute lymphoblastic leukemia, so the T cells may come from the graft donor.

The V call is TRBV15, the J call TRBJ2-7, with D unclear. The CDR3 contains 14 residues. V was trimmed by 0 bases and J by 2 bases, leaving 8 bases between them. CDR1 LNHNV and CDR2 YYDKDF come from the germline V gene (reference sequence). CDR3 DNA: TGTGCCACCAGCAGAGATTTCGGTACCTACGAGCAGTACTTC. Its translation: CATSRDFGTYEQYF.

The chain combines TRBV5-1 with TRBJ2-6; TRBD2 is a possible D gene (5 bases). This CDR3 has 17 amino acids. The ends were cut back, 4 bases at V and 0 bases at J, with 14 bases in the middle. Germline CDR1 SGHRS, CDR2 YFSETQ. The CDR3 nucleotides read TGCGCCAGCAGCGCCCCTGGAGGAGGCTCTGGGGCCAACGTCCTGACTTTC. Translated, it gives CASSAPGGGSGANVLTF.

V is TRBV3-1 and J is TRBJ2-1; TRBD2 aligns across 10 bases. The germline gives CDR1 LGHDT, CDR2 YNNKEL (reference sequence). The CDR3 runs 14 residues. J was trimmed by 12 bases and V by 3 bases; bases with no gene match: 8. The DNA for the CDR3 is TGTGCCAGCAGCCACCTAGCGGGGGCTATAGGGCAGTTCTTC. It codes for CASSHLAGAIGQFF.

The J gene is TRBJ1-5, the V gene TRBV7-2, with unresolved D. V was pared by 8 bases and J by 5 bases, with 13 bases between. Germline V gene sequence: CDR1 SGHTA, CDR2 FQGNSA. The CDR3 has 13 amino acids. DNA for the CDR3: TGTGCCAGCGGACCCGACACGGATCAGCCCCAGCATTTT. Its protein product is CASGPDTDQPQHF.

The chain carries TRBV7-3 and TRBJ2-1, with 8 bases aligning to TRBD1. CDR3 length: 16 residues. V dropped 4 bases and J dropped 5; count of bases not matched to a gene: 10. CDR1 and CDR2 (germline): SGHTA, FQGTGA. The CDR3 DNA sequence: TGTGCCAGCAGCTACCAGACAGGGGAAATACACAATGAGCAGTTCTTC. Its protein is CASSYQTGEIHNEQFF.

Ten or more counts support this clonotype. The chain employs TRBV12-3 or TRBV12-4 and TRBJ2-2; D might be TRBD1 (6 bases). The CDR3 spans 16 residues. V was shortened by 6 bases and J by 5 bases, with 19 bases between the two germline ends. The DNA of the CDR3 is TGTGCCAGCAGGCCTCGAAACAGGGTGTGGACCGGGGAGCTGTTTTTT. Its protein is CASRPRNRVWTGELFF.

This chain joins TRBV15 and TRBJ2-1; D not certain. The CDR3 totals 13 residues. V was trimmed by 7 bases and J by 0 bases, leaving 7 bases between them. The V gene's germline CDR1 is LNHNV and CDR2 YYDKDF (reference sequence). CDR3 sequence reads: CATIPSSYNEQFF. The CDR3 DNA sequence: TGTGCCACCATCCCTAGCTCCTACAATGAGCAGTTCTTC.

The V and J genes are TRBV4-1 and TRBJ2-7; possibly TRBD1 for D (6 bases). Germline values: CDR1 MGHRA, CDR2 YSYEKL. Trimming stripped 4 bases from V and 1 base from J, with 20 bases between. This CDR3 comprises 17 residues. The CDR3 DNA is TGCGCCAGCAGCCCTTTAGGCGGACAGTCAACTTCCTACGAGCAGTACTTC. It codes for CASSPLGGQSTSYEQYF.

This clonotype showed up just a few times. The chain employs TRBV4-3 and TRBJ2-3, with 7 bases lining up with TRBD1. Germline loops: CDR1 LGHNA, CDR2 YSLEER. The length of the CDR3 is 18 residues. Losses at the gene ends were 0 bases for V and 1 base for J; bases not matched to a gene: 10. The CDR3 DNA reads as TGCGCCAGCAGCCAAGATCTCGTTCGGCAGGGGGGCACAGATACGCAGTATTTT. Its translation: CASSQDLVRQGGTDTQYF.

This clonotype was seen more than once but under ten times. The gene calls are TRBV5-1 and TRBJ1-5; no clear D. Germline CDR1 reads SGHRS; CDR2 reads YFSETQ. The CDR3 covers 15 residues. With 0 bases removed from V and 7 bases from J, the gap between germline ends came to 14 bases. CDR3: CASSLGLTDGQPQHF. Written as DNA, the CDR3 is TGCGCCAGCAGCTTGGGCCTCACCGACGGGCAGCCCCAGCATTTT.

The rearrangement links TRBV10-2 to TRBJ2-1; TRBD2 matches at 9 bases. Per the germline V gene, CDR1 is WSHSY and CDR2 is SAAADI. The ends lost 9 bases at V and 9 bases at J; junction bases unmatched: 12. This CDR3 has 14 residues. CDR3 in amino acids: CASLLPSGVIEQFF. The CDR3 DNA reads as TGCGCCAGTCTTCTACCTAGCGGGGTTATTGAGCAGTTCTTC.

J is TRBJ2-4 and V is TRBV29-1; unclear D gene. This CDR3 region has 13 residues. CDR1 SQVTM and CDR2 ANQGSEA come from the germline V gene. Trimming stripped 7 bases from V and 1 base from J, with 11 bases between. Here the CDR3 reads CSEFKMAKNIQYF. The CDR3 nucleotides read TGCAGCGAGTTTAAGATGGCCAAAAACATTCAGTACTTC.

There are a few counts of this clonotype. This chain connects TRBV6-1 to TRBJ2-1, with a tentative D call TRBD1 (6 bases). Trimming cost V 0 bases and J 8 bases, with 17 bases left between them. The CDR3 length is 16 residues. Per germline, CDR1 MNHNS and CDR2 SASEGT. This CDR3 reads CASSEARYFRGDEQFF. As DNA, the CDR3 is TGTGCCAGCAGTGAAGCGCGGTATTTCAGGGGCGATGAGCAGTTCTTC.

The sample holds many counts of this clonotype. This chain links TRBV11-2 with TRBJ2-3; 11 positions match TRBD2. Unmatched junction bases numbered 6, after V lost 4 bases and J lost 3 bases. CDR3 length equals 16 residues. Germline V lookup: CDR1 SGHAT, CDR2 FQNNGV. In DNA, the CDR3 is TGTGCCAGCAGCTGGTCTAGCGGGGGGCTAACAGATACGCAGTATTTT. It specifies CASSWSSGGLTDTQYF.

The genes are TRBV7-9 and TRBJ1-2, with D perhaps matching TRBD1 (5 bases). CDR1 SEHNR and CDR2 FQNEAQ come from the germline V gene (reference sequence). This CDR3 has 16 residues. V was shortened by 4 bases and J by 3 bases, with 18 bases between the two germline ends. CDR3 sequence reads: CASSSQGTGFHYGYTF. The CDR3 region has the DNA TGTGCCAGCAGCTCGCAGGGAACGGGCTTTCACTATGGCTACACCTTC.

The gene calls are TRBV5-1 and TRBJ1-1, with D possibly matching TRBD1 (5 bases). Trimming removed 4 bases from V and 1 base from J, with 17 bases in between. From germline, CDR1 is SGHRS and CDR2 YFSETQ. This CDR3 has 16 amino acids. CDR3 loop: CASSPRGTDKNTEAFF. The CDR3 nucleotides are TGCGCCAGCAGCCCCCGCGGGACCGATAAGAACACTGAAGCTTTCTTT.

This clonotype was counted at least ten times. The chain couples TRBV6-2 or TRBV6-3 to TRBJ2-7; 7 bases align to TRBD1. The ends lost 6 bases at V and 5 bases at J; junction bases unmatched: 13. The CDR3 consists of 15 residues. Germline values: CDR1 MNHEY, CDR2 SVGEGT. CDR3 in DNA: TGTGCCAGCAGCCCTCCCGGACAGGTTCTCCACGAGCAGTACTTC. Amino acids: CASSPPGQVLHEQYF.

This clonotype has at least ten counts. The chain has TRBV7-2 and TRBJ1-3; D perhaps matches TRBD1 (5 bases). In germline, CDR1 is SGHTA, CDR2 FQGNSA. The CDR3 loop spans 16 amino acids. V was pared by 2 bases and J by 2 bases, with 13 bases between. The CDR3 sequence is CASSLNWGRPGNTIYF. DNA of the CDR3: TGTGCCAGCAGCTTAAATTGGGGGAGGCCTGGAAACACCATATATTTT.

This chain links TRBV6-5 with TRBJ2-2, with D perhaps TRBD2 (7 bases). Germline loops: CDR1 MNHEY, CDR2 SVGAGI. The length of the CDR3 is 19 residues. The germline V and J ends were trimmed by 4 bases and 0 bases, with 21 bases remaining between them. This CDR3 reads CASSLGDPGGRSNTGELFF. Written as DNA, the CDR3 is TGTGCCAGCAGTTTGGGTGATCCGGGGGGCCGATCGAACACCGGGGAGCTGTTTTTT.

This clonotype was recorded many times. V usage is TRBV7-2 and J usage is TRBJ2-7, with 8 positions matching TRBD2. The CDR3 loop spans 16 amino acids. V was pared by 1 base and J by 3 bases, with 8 bases of the junction left unmatched. Per the germline V gene, CDR1 is SGHTA and CDR2 is FQGNSA. CDR3 nucleotide sequence: TGTGCCAGCAGCTTAGTGCGCGGGGGGCCGTTCTACGAGCAGTACTTC. This gives the protein CASSLVRGGPFYEQYF.

The chain joins TRBV15 to TRBJ2-3, with 11 bases identical to TRBD2. The germline gives CDR1 LNHNV, CDR2 YYDKDF (reference sequence). This CDR3 has 18 amino acids. V was clipped by 4 bases and J by 3 bases; unmatched bases: 12. The CDR3 spells CATSTLGRLAGITDTQYF. For the CDR3, the DNA is TGTGCCACCAGCACTTTAGGCCGACTAGCGGGGATAACAGATACGCAGTATTTT.